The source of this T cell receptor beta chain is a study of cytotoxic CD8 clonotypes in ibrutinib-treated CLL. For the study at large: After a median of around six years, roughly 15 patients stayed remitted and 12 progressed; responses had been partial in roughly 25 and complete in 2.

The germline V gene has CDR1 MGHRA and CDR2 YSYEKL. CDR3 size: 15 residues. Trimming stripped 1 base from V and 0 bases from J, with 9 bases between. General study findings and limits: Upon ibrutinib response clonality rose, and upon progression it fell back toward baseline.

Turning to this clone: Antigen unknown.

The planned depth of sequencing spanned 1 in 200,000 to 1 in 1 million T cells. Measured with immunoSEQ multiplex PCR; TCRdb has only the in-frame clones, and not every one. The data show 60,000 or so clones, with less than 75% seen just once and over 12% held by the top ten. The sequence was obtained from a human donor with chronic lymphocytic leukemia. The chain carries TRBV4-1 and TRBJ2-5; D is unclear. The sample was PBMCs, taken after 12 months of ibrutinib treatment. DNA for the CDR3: TGCGCCAGCAGCCAAGGTACAGTGTACCAAGAGACCCAGTACTTC. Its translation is CASSQGTVYQETQYF.